These 21 T cell receptor beta chains were all obtained from the same sample, sequenced in a study of TIL therapy for anti-PD-1-resistant metastatic lung cancer. The immunoSEQ assay was v3. Using immunoSEQ multiplex PCR, the repertoire was profiled, and TCRdb retains in-frame clones only, with some absent. The data show tens of thousands of clones, under 75% seen once. The sample's time point: pre-treatment sample, taken before nivolumab and TIL therapy. Sequenced material: blood, taken at baseline. These receptors originate from a person aged 25 to 79 with non-small cell lung cancer.

The rearrangement links TRBV4-2 to TRBJ2-2, with 7 positions matching TRBD1. Germline V gene sequence: CDR1 LGHNA, CDR2 YNFKEQ. Losses at the gene ends were 2 bases for V and 2 bases for J; bases not matched to a gene: 5. This CDR3 spans 16 amino acids. In DNA form, the CDR3 reads TGTGCCAGCAGCCAACCGGACAGGAGAAACACCGGGGAGCTGTTTTTT. Its translation is CASSQPDRRNTGELFF.

The rearrangement joins TRBV6-6 to TRBJ1-2; perhaps TRBD1 as D (6 bases). The V and J ends lost 5 bases and 6 bases respectively, with 16 bases between them. CDR1 and CDR2 from the germline V gene are MNHNY and SVGAGI (reference sequence). The CDR3 has 14 residues. The CDR3 is CASSLTGTYDGYTF. CDR3 nucleotide sequence: TGTGCCAGCAGTCTTACAGGGACCTATGATGGCTACACCTTC.

CDR3 coding DNA: TGCGCCAGCAGCCTATTAGCGGGAAACACAGATACGCAGTATTTT. Protein: CASSLLAGNTDTQYF. The chain employs TRBV5-1 and TRBJ2-3, with 8 bases aligning to TRBD2. In germline, CDR1 is SGHRS, CDR2 YFSETQ. The V segment lost 4 bases and the J segment 2 bases; nucleotides outside the gene matches: 6. The CDR3 contains 15 residues.

The chain couples TRBV5-1 to TRBJ1-1; D call uncertain. The length of the CDR3 is 14 residues. Germline assignment: CDR1 SGHRS and CDR2 YFSETQ. The V and J ends lost 1 base and 3 bases respectively, with 10 bases between them. The CDR3 protein is CASSLKERYTEAFF. The CDR3 DNA is TGCGCCAGCAGCTTGAAGGAGAGGTACACTGAAGCTTTCTTT.

Only a few counts were recorded for this clone. The chain recombines TRBV2 with TRBJ1-5; TRBD1 matches 8 bases. CDR1 is SNHLY and CDR2 is FYNNEI in the germline V gene. This CDR3 contains 14 residues. Trimming cost V 4 bases and J 7 bases; bases outside gene matches: 6. CDR3: CASSVGTGRQPQHF. The CDR3 DNA is TGTGCCAGCAGTGTCGGGACAGGACGACAGCCCCAGCATTTT.

This rearrangement joins TRBV6-6 to TRBJ1-2; D is ambiguous. Germline CDR1 MNHNY, CDR2 SVGAGI (reference sequence). CDR3 size: 13 residues. Trimming cost V 7 bases and J 7 bases, with 16 bases left between them. CDR3 in amino acids: CASNGFASPGYTF. CDR3 nucleotide sequence: TGTGCCAGCAACGGGTTTGCTTCCCCTGGCTACACCTTC.

This clone came up a few times. The V and J genes are TRBV28 and TRBJ1-1, with D possibly TRBD1 on 5 matching bases. The V gene lost 3 bases and the J gene lost 3 bases, with 11 bases spanning the gap. The CDR3 totals 14 residues. Germline lookup yields CDR1 MDHEN and CDR2 SYDVKM. The CDR3 DNA reads TGTGCCAGCAGTTTTGGGGGATGGGACACTGAAGCTTTCTTT. It translates to CASSFGGWDTEAFF.

A few counts support this clone. The chain couples TRBV23-1 to TRBJ2-3; TRBD2 might be the D (5 bases). TRBV23-1 is filed as an ORF, its function uncertain. The CDR3 loop spans 13 amino acids. V lost 11 bases and J lost 2, with 14 bases in between. The CDR3 nucleotides read TGCGCCCGACCCCCCGGGGACACAGATACGCAGTATTTT. This codes for CARPPGDTDTQYF.

The J gene is TRBJ2-5, the V gene TRBV18, with a weak D call TRBD1 (5 bases). The CDR3 sequence is 14 residues long. Trimming took 3 bases from V and 1 from J, leaving 9 bases between them. CDR1 and CDR2 (germline): KGHSH, LQKENI. CDR3 nucleotides: TGTGCCAGCTCACCCGTCAGGGTCCAAGAGACCCAGTACTTC. Encoded protein: CASSPVRVQETQYF.

This chain uses TRBV11-2 with TRBJ1-1; no firm D call. Deletions cut 4 bases from V and 1 base from J, with 7 bases between. This CDR3 comprises 13 residues. The germline V gene has CDR1 SGHAT and CDR2 FQNNGV. The CDR3 region is CASSSLKNTEAFF. The CDR3 coding sequence is TGTGCCAGCAGCTCCTTGAAGAACACTGAAGCTTTCTTT.

This chain uses TRBV6-5 with TRBJ1-2; D gene ambiguous. The CDR3 length is 13 residues. V was pared by 6 bases and J by 4 bases, with 12 bases between. The germline V gene encodes CDR1 MNHEY and CDR2 SVGAGI. The chain's CDR3 is CASSLAAGYGYTF. CDR3 nucleotide sequence: TGTGCCAGCAGCCTGGCTGCGGGCTATGGCTACACCTTC.

This clone has a handful of counts. V is TRBV7-8 and J is TRBJ1-5, with 8 bases that match TRBD1. CDR3 size: 15 residues. With 1 base clipped from V and 2 bases from J, the junction kept 1 base outside the gene matches. CDR1 and CDR2 (germline): SGHVS, FQNEAQ. CDR3 amino acids: CASSLGGQGNQPQHF. CDR3 DNA sequence: TGTGCCAGCAGCTTAGGGGGACAGGGCAATCAGCCCCAGCATTTT.

V gene TRBV10-3 combines with J gene TRBJ2-7, with a possible D match to TRBD1 (6 bases). The CDR3 covers 17 residues. CDR1 and CDR2 (germline): ENHRY, SYGVKD. Trimming pared 6 bases from V and 2 bases from J, leaving 23 bases between. CDR3 loop: CAISNQLRAGETYEQYF. CDR3 nucleotides: TGTGCCATCAGCAACCAATTGCGGGCAGGGGAAACCTACGAGCAGTACTTC.

The chain uses TRBV7-8 and TRBJ2-7; 10 bases are shared with TRBD1. Germline-derived CDR1 and CDR2 are SGHVS and FQNEAQ. This CDR3 region has 15 residues. Trimming at V came to 5 bases and at J to 1 base, leaving 5 bases not matched to a gene. CDR3 in DNA: TGTGCCAGCAGCCCCCAGGGACAGGGGTCCTACGAGCAGTACTTC. It specifies CASSPQGQGSYEQYF.

This clone has only one observation. This rearrangement joins TRBV5-1 to TRBJ1-3; D remains ambiguous. The CDR3 totals 15 residues. Germline-derived CDR1 and CDR2 are SGHRS and YFSETQ. The germline V and J ends were trimmed by 4 bases and 0 bases, with 11 bases remaining between them. CDR3 amino acids: CASSPDLSSGNTIYF. The CDR3 nucleotides are TGCGCCAGCAGCCCCGACCTTAGCTCTGGAAACACCATATATTTT. The full variable domain, with the rest looked up from reference TRBV5-1 and TRBJ1-3, is KAGVTQTPRYLIKTRGQQVTLSCSPISGHRSVSWYQQTPGQGLQFLFEYFSETQRNKGNFPGRFSGRQFSNSRSEMNVSTLELGDSALYLCASSPDLSSGNTIYFGEGSWLTVV.

This clone was picked up a small number of times. The chain links TRBV29-1 to TRBJ1-1; D ambiguous. This CDR3 comprises 12 residues. V was trimmed by 4 bases and J by 4 bases, leaving 10 bases between them. CDR1 and CDR2 (germline): SQVTM, ANQGSEA. The CDR3 protein is CSVVSGSTEAFF. DNA of the CDR3: TGCAGCGTTGTATCGGGGTCCACTGAAGCTTTCTTT.

The CDR3 sequence is CASSVQGQEKLFF. In DNA form, the CDR3 reads TGCGCCAGCAGCGTTCAGGGACAAGAAAAACTGTTTTTT. The chain has TRBV5-1 and TRBJ1-4; D is possibly TRBD1 (6 bases). The V gene lost 4 bases and the J gene lost 8 bases, with 12 bases spanning the gap. This CDR3 spans 13 amino acids. From germline, CDR1 is SGHRS and CDR2 YFSETQ.

V usage is TRBV6-1 and J usage is TRBJ2-6; D unclear. CDR3 length: 16 amino acids. V lost 2 bases, J lost 0 bases, and 8 bases lay in between. From germline, CDR1 is MNHNS and CDR2 SASEGT. The CDR3 reads CASSERPHSGANVLTF. CDR3 DNA sequence: TGTGCCAGCAGTGAACGTCCTCACTCTGGGGCCAACGTCCTGACTTTC.

This chain connects TRBV4-2 to TRBJ2-5, with D possibly matching TRBD2 (6 bases). Germline V gene data show CDR1 as LGHNA and CDR2 as YNFKEQ. The CDR3 consists of 15 residues. The germline V and J ends were trimmed by 5 bases and 3 bases, with 16 bases remaining between them. CDR3 in amino acids: CASSIRDSQKETQYF. As DNA, the CDR3 is TGTGCCAGCAGCATCCGGGACTCTCAAAAAGAGACCCAGTACTTC.

A single count supports this clone. The rearrangement uses TRBV14 and TRBJ2-7, with 8 bases matching TRBD2. V shed 0 bases and J 3 bases; nucleotides not matched to a gene: 7. Germline CDR1 is SGHDN and CDR2 is FVKESK. The CDR3 has 16 amino acids. The CDR3 loop reads CASSQDFASGFYEQYF. The CDR3 DNA follows: TGTGCCAGCAGCCAAGATTTCGCTAGCGGGTTCTACGAGCAGTACTTC. Supplemented by reference TRBV14 and TRBJ2-7, the full variable domain reads EAGVTQFPSHSVIEKGQTVTLRCDPISGHDNLYWYRRVMGKEIKFLLHFVKESKQDESGMPNNRFLAERTGGTYSTLKVQPAELEDSGVYFCASSQDFASGFYEQYFGPGTRLTVT.

The V call is TRBV5-4, the J call TRBJ2-1; 13 positions agree with TRBD2. This CDR3 spans 19 amino acids. Germline loops: CDR1 SGHNT, CDR2 YYREEE (reference sequence). V shed 4 bases, J shed 0 bases, and the junction held 10 bases outside the gene matches. The DNA of the CDR3 is TGTGCCAGCAGCGTCTCCGGGACTAGCGGGGCCCGCTCCTACAATGAGCAGTTCTTC. Its protein product is CASSVSGTSGARSYNEQFF.